The 9 T cell receptor beta chains listed next were all sequenced from one sample in a study of vaccination and CD4 T cells after COVID-19. The treatment here: approximately 10-day PBMC culture with coronavirus spike peptide pools or control peptides (ViraFEST assay). Antigen specificity for these receptors is unknown. Once obtained from cultured CD4+ T cells, the DNA was sequenced using the Oncomine TCR Beta short-read assay. Each CDR3 protein is one row after TCRdb ran MiXCR on the PCR reads. This repertoire shows approximately 20,000 distinct CDR3 sequences, roughly three fifths found once; its top ten account for more than 8.5%. The sample comprised CD4+ T cells from blood, cultured in vitro. The receptors derive from a human donor who had recovered from COVID-19.

The rearrangement uses TRBV2 and TRBJ1-2, with D hard to call. Looked up from germline, CDR1 is SNHLY and CDR2 is FYNNEI. The length of the CDR3 is 10 residues. The V gene lost 8 bases and the J gene lost 2 bases, with 3 bases spanning the gap. The CDR3 sequence is CASFNYGYTF. Here the CDR3 DNA reads TGTGCCAGCTTCAACTATGGCTACACCTTC.

This clonotype was found once. This chain links TRBV6-4 with TRBJ2-2; TRBD2 agrees at 9 bases. Trimming took 3 bases from V and 4 from J; bases not matched to a gene: 0. The CDR3 spans 14 residues. The V gene's germline CDR1 is MRHNA and CDR2 SNTAGT. The CDR3, as DNA: TGTGCCAGCAGTGAAGCGGGAGGCACCGGGGAGCTGTTTTTT. Translated, it gives CASSEAGGTGELFF.

The rearrangement joins TRBV7-3 to TRBJ2-2; weak D call: TRBD2 (5 bases). There are 14 residues in the CDR3. Trimming cost V 3 bases and J 4 bases, with 9 bases left between them. Germline V CDR1 and CDR2: SGHTA, FQGTGA. The CDR3: CASSLNGVTGELFF. In DNA form, the CDR3 reads TGTGCCAGCAGCTTGAACGGGGTCACCGGGGAGCTGTTTTTT. Filled out from reference TRBV7-3 and TRBJ2-2, the complete variable domain reads GAGVSQTPSNKVTEKGKYVELRCDPISGHTALYWYRQSLGQGPEFLIYFQGTGAADDSGLPNDRFFAVRPEGSVSTLKIQRTERGDSAVYLCASSLNGVTGELFFGEGSRLTVL.

This clonotype was found a few times. The rearrangement links TRBV20-1 to TRBJ1-1, with D possibly being TRBD1 (5 bases). Per germline, CDR1 DFQATT and CDR2 SNEGSKA (reference sequence). The CDR3 is 13 amino acids. Trimming cost V 6 bases and J 4 bases, with 15 bases left between them. The CDR3 DNA is TGCAGTGCAAGCCCGGACACCAGCACTGAAGCTTTCTTT. This sequence encodes CSASPDTSTEAFF.

The sample holds a few counts of this clonotype. The genes are TRBV10-3 and TRBJ1-2; D remains ambiguous. The length of the CDR3 is 14 residues. Per germline, CDR1 ENHRY and CDR2 SYGVKD. V was trimmed by 9 bases and J by 1 base, leaving 15 bases between them. DNA of the CDR3: TGTGCCATATCTCGTGGCAGTGATAACTATGGCTACACCTTC. Amino acid sequence: CAISRGSDNYGYTF.

This chain links TRBV4-3 with TRBJ1-2, with no clear D. The CDR3 runs 13 residues. V gave up 0 bases and J gave up 5 bases, with 7 bases separating them. Germline V CDR1 and CDR2: LGHNA, YSLEER. The CDR3 reads CASSQDGPYGYTF. In DNA form, the CDR3 reads TGCGCCAGCAGCCAAGATGGACCATATGGCTACACCTTC.

This chain links TRBV20-1 with TRBJ1-1; D perhaps matches TRBD1 (6 bases). This CDR3 spans 12 amino acids. The germline V gene has CDR1 DFQATT and CDR2 SNEGSKA (reference sequence). V dropped 4 bases and J dropped 6 bases, with 12 bases sitting between them. The CDR3 DNA follows: TGCAGTGCTACCGGACAGACCCCTGAAGCTTTCTTT. The encoded protein is CSATGQTPEAFF.

The V gene is TRBV7-8, the J gene TRBJ1-1, with D maybe TRBD1 (5 bases). Germline V gene data show CDR1 as SGHVS and CDR2 as FQNEAQ. The CDR3 is made up of 14 amino acids. V lost 4 bases, J lost 4 bases, and 13 bases lay in between. CDR3 sequence: CASSSGPGSTEAFF. CDR3 bases: TGTGCCAGCAGCTCCGGCCCAGGGAGCACTGAAGCTTTCTTT.

This chain connects TRBV27 to TRBJ2-2; TRBD2 aligns across 8 bases. The length of the CDR3 is 15 residues. The germline gives CDR1 MNHEY, CDR2 SMNVEV (reference sequence). V was pared by 3 bases and J by 7 bases, with 7 bases of the junction left unmatched. The CDR3: CASSFSGRALGELFF. The CDR3 coding sequence is TGTGCCAGCAGTTTTTCCGGGAGGGCCCTCGGGGAGCTGTTTTTT.